These 21 T cell receptor beta chains originate from one sample sequenced in a study of blood T cell repertoires in COVID-19. The data were produced by immunoSEQ multiplex PCR, yet TCRdb's version contains in-frame clones alone and is incomplete. This table holds approximately 280,000 clones, around 85% found once. Sample: peripheral blood. These receptors originate from a human donor with COVID-19, enrolled during active disease. The donor label of this sample is uncertain.

The V call is TRBV24-1, the J call TRBJ2-7; D is perhaps TRBD1 (6 bases). Germline-derived CDR1 and CDR2 are KGHDR and SFDVKD. V was trimmed by 9 bases and J by 3 bases, leaving 17 bases between them. The CDR3 spans 14 residues. The CDR3 bases are TGTGCCACCGGATGCTCAGGGGCGGACTACGAGCAGTACTTC. Translating it yields CATGCSGADYEQYF.

This clone was detected a few times. The chain couples TRBV7-2 to TRBJ1-6; TRBD1 might be the D (5 bases). Germline CDR1 is SGHTA and CDR2 is FQGNSA. The CDR3 covers 12 residues. V lost 6 bases and J 7 bases, leaving 7 bases between the germline ends. The CDR3 bases are TGTGCCAGCAGGCGGGGCAATTCACCCCTCCACTTT. Protein product: CASRRGNSPLHF.

The chain combines TRBV11-2 with TRBJ2-3; 9 bases are a match to TRBD2. Per germline, CDR1 SGHAT and CDR2 FQNNGV. There are 17 residues in the CDR3. V trimming: 3 bases; J trimming: 0 bases; junction bases outside the gene matches: 7. The CDR3 region is CASSLRLAAPSTDTQYF. The CDR3 DNA is TGTGCCAGCAGCTTGAGACTAGCGGCGCCTAGCACAGATACGCAGTATTTT.

The genes are TRBV11-3 and TRBJ2-1; 12 bases align to TRBD2. The CDR3 has 16 amino acids. Germline V gene sequence: CDR1 SGHNT, CDR2 YENEEA. Trimming cost V 5 bases and J 8 bases; bases outside gene matches: 10. The CDR3: CASSTLTSGSEDEQFF. The CDR3 DNA reads as TGTGCCAGCAGCACACTGACTAGCGGGAGTGAGGATGAGCAGTTCTTC.

This clone was counted a single time. V is TRBV11-1 and J is TRBJ2-1, with a possible D match to TRBD1 (8 bases). V was shortened by 5 bases and J by 6 bases, with 17 bases between the two germline ends. This CDR3 is built from 15 residues. Germline lookup yields CDR1 SGHAT and CDR2 FQDESV (reference sequence). This chain's CDR3 is CASSETGGVGNEQFF. CDR3 coding DNA: TGTGCCAGCAGCGAAACAGGGGGGGTGGGCAATGAGCAGTTCTTC.

A few counts support this clone. The chain employs TRBV29-1 and TRBJ2-1, with 8 bases aligning to TRBD2. Germline assignment: CDR1 SQVTM and CDR2 ANQGSEA. There are 14 residues in the CDR3. J lost 4 bases, V lost 8 bases, and 10 bases had no gene match. The CDR3 coding sequence is TGCAGCCTCAGCGGGGGAGAGCGTTACAATGAGCAGTTCTTC. Its translation: CSLSGGERYNEQFF.

This clone was observed a single time. The gene calls are TRBV5-6 and TRBJ1-5, with 8 bases aligning to TRBD1. Germline CDR1 reads SGHDT; CDR2 reads YYEEEE. The J segment lost 9 bases and the V segment lost 0 bases, leaving 5 bases of the junction unmatched. The CDR3 loop spans 14 amino acids. CDR3: CASSLGDRRWPQHF. In DNA form, the CDR3 reads TGTGCCAGCAGCTTGGGGGACAGGAGATGGCCCCAGCATTTT. The whole variable domain, remainder taken from reference TRBV5-6 and TRBJ1-5, is DAGVTQSPTHLIKTRGQQVTLRCSPKSGHDTVSWYQQALGQGPQFIFQYYEEEERQRGNFPDRFSGHQFPNYSSELNVNALLLGDSALYLCASSLGDRRWPQHFGDGTRLSIL.

This chain connects TRBV11-3 to TRBJ2-3; 8 nucleotides align to TRBD2. V trimming: 4 bases; J trimming: 0 bases; junction bases outside the gene matches: 0. Germline values: CDR1 SGHNT, CDR2 YENEEA. The CDR3 has 14 amino acids. CDR3 bases: TGTGCCAGCAGCTCTAGCGGGAGCACAGATACGCAGTATTTT. Protein: CASSSSGSTDTQYF.

The gene calls are TRBV28 and TRBJ2-3, with 12 bases matching TRBD2. The CDR3 contains 14 residues. J gave up 6 bases and V 11 bases, and 9 bases lay outside the gene matches. CDR1 MDHEN and CDR2 SYDVKM come from the germline V gene. In nucleotides, the CDR3 is TGTGCCGAGGGAACTAGCGGGAGGATTGATACGCAGTATTTT. It specifies CAEGTSGRIDTQYF.

The sample holds a few counts of this clone. The chain recombines TRBV10-3 with TRBJ2-3, with 7 bases identical to TRBD2. The J segment lost 1 base and the V segment lost 2 bases, leaving 6 bases of the junction unmatched. Germline loops: CDR1 ENHRY, CDR2 SYGVKD. The CDR3 has 16 amino acids. The DNA for the CDR3 is TGTGCCATCAGTGAGATGCTGGGGGGGGGCACAGATACGCAGTATTTT. It specifies CAISEMLGGGTDTQYF.

The CDR3 protein is CASSLAGGWTYNEQFF. For the CDR3, the DNA is TGTGCCAGCAGCTTAGCGGGAGGGTGGACCTACAATGAGCAGTTCTTC. This chain joins TRBV7-2 and TRBJ2-1, with TRBD2 matching 7 bases. Per germline, CDR1 SGHTA and CDR2 FQGNSA. The CDR3 contains 16 residues. The V and J ends lost 0 bases and 2 bases, in that order; junction bases with no gene match: 4.

The count of this clone is one. This chain links TRBV6-5 with TRBJ2-1; D call uncertain. CDR1 MNHEY and CDR2 SVGAGI come from the germline V gene. The CDR3 is made up of 11 amino acids. V lost 6 bases, J lost 4 bases, and 4 bases lay in between. CDR3 sequence (DNA): TGTGCCAGCAGAGAGTACAATGAGCAGTTCTTC. Residues: CASREYNEQFF.

The CDR3 DNA reads as TGTGCCAGCAGCACCGGGACTACAACAGATACGCAGTATTTT. Its protein is CASSTGTTTDTQYF. This chain connects TRBV5-6 to TRBJ2-3, with TRBD2 matching over 7 bases. Trimming cost V 4 bases and J 3 bases; bases outside gene matches: 5. CDR1 is SGHDT and CDR2 is YYEEEE in the germline V gene. This CDR3 has 14 residues.

The V call is TRBV20-1, the J call TRBJ1-2, with D hard to call. The CDR3 has 11 amino acids. Germline assignment: CDR1 DFQATT and CDR2 SNEGSKA (reference sequence). Trimming took 2 bases from V and 7 from J, leaving 8 bases between them. CDR3 region: CSARSGIGYTF. The CDR3 DNA follows: TGCAGTGCTAGATCGGGGATTGGCTACACCTTC.

The rearrangement links TRBV4-2 to TRBJ2-1, with 11 bases aligning to TRBD2. Looked up from germline, CDR1 is LGHNA and CDR2 is YNFKEQ. V shed 0 bases and J 3 bases; nucleotides not matched to a gene: 7. The CDR3 has 18 residues. The CDR3, as DNA: TGTGCCAGCAGCCAAGAGCAGACTAGCGGGATCGTCTACAATGAGCAGTTCTTC. The encoded protein is CASSQEQTSGIVYNEQFF.

This rearrangement joins TRBV11-3 to TRBJ1-1; the D gene is possibly TRBD1 (5 bases). V lost 5 bases, J lost 5 bases, and 18 bases lay in between. CDR1 is SGHNT and CDR2 is YENEEA in the germline V gene. The CDR3 is 15 residues long. In DNA, the CDR3 is TGTGCCAGCAGCCCCGGGGTGGGACTCGAAACTGAAGCTTTCTTT. It codes for CASSPGVGLETEAFF.

This rearrangement joins TRBV5-1 to TRBJ1-3, with 10 nucleotides matching TRBD1. Per germline, CDR1 SGHRS and CDR2 YFSETQ. The CDR3 is 17 residues long. V lost 4 bases to trimming and J lost 0 bases; unmatched junction nucleotides: 7. The DNA of the CDR3 is TGCGCCAGCAGCGCGACCGGGACAGGGGTCTCTGGAAACACCATATATTTT. Amino acid sequence: CASSATGTGVSGNTIYF.

This sequence joins TRBV7-3 and TRBJ2-2; 9 bases match TRBD2. Germline trimming cut 4 bases from V and 2 bases from J; bases unmatched to any gene: 11. The CDR3 loop spans 18 amino acids. Germline CDR1 reads SGHTA; CDR2 reads FQGTGA. The CDR3 nucleotides are TGTGCCAGCAGCTCTCGTCTAGCGGGACTAGACAACACCGGGGAGCTGTTTTTT. Translating it yields CASSSRLAGLDNTGELFF.

This chain uses TRBV6-5 with TRBJ2-7; tentatively, D is TRBD2 (6 bases). V was trimmed by 4 bases and J by 5 bases, leaving 15 bases between them. Germline CDR1 MNHEY, CDR2 SVGAGI. This CDR3 is 14 amino acids long. The CDR3 DNA sequence: TGTGCCAGCAGTTGGTGGACGCGGAGGGACGAGCAGTACTTC. Its protein is CASSWWTRRDEQYF.

The rearrangement joins TRBV5-1 to TRBJ2-7; TRBD2 matches 11 bases. CDR1 SGHRS and CDR2 YFSETQ come from the germline V gene. The CDR3 sequence is 15 residues long. Trimming removed 4 bases from V and 2 bases from J; junction bases left unmatched: 5. As DNA, the CDR3 is TGCGCCAGCAGCCCCACTAGCGGGAGTGCCTACGAGCAGTACTTC. Its protein product is CASSPTSGSAYEQYF.

The rearrangement uses TRBV21-1 and TRBJ2-5; the table's D call, TRBD1, has no DNA check behind it. TRBV21-1 is classified as a pseudogene. There are 20 residues in the CDR3. As DNA, the CDR3 is TGTGCCAGCAGCAAAAAGGAACAGGGGGCCCCTACGGGGTACCAAGAGACCCAGTACTTC. This translates into CASSKKEQGAPTGYQETQYF.